This T cell receptor (beta chain) originates from a study of blood T cell repertoires in COVID-19 (dated by TCRdb to about 2020). For context, the study as a whole: Collaborator samples came from the United States, Italy and Spain and covered acute and convalescent phases of COVID-19. Nearly every sample came with metadata listing a de-identified subject ID, COVID-19 status, age in years and sex. The repertoires were released in a freely available public database intended as a resource for research on the immune response to SARS-CoV-2. The samples were drawn from the first 160 participants of the ongoing ImmuneRACE study and from over a thousand subjects provided by 6 global collaborators. The material from the prospective study consisted of cDNA or gDNA derived from T cells, B-cell-depleted T cells, or PBMCs. HLA class I and class II types, where available, came from metadata supplied by the sample provider rather than from assay-based typing. The dataset comprised deeply sampled blood TCRbeta repertoires from subjects exposed to, actively infected with, or recovered from COVID-19. What the authors observed across the whole study: The quantity of clinical and demographic metadata differed by source and by participant and was supplied without curation.

TCRbeta CDR3 regions were amplified from genomic DNA using the immunoSEQ Assay, a bias-controlled multiplex PCR. In the original analysis: The number of nucleated cells in each sample was estimated by amplification of reference gene primers within the assay. Sequence reads were collapsed and filtered to measure the absolute abundance of every unique TCRbeta CDR3 rearrangement. Productive Simpson clonality was computed per sample as the square root of Simpson's diversity index over productive rearrangements. As stored in TCRdb, this immuneACCESS dataset retains in-frame rearrangements with V and J assigned. A fraction of the clones does not appear; measured against another copy, unresolved V genes explain less than half of the discrepancy, and the remainder lacks a known reason. From that table come the V and J calls and clone size; the DNA was used to work out D and trimming. Counted in this sample were 150,000 to 200,000 clones; 65% to 85% of them appeared once. The ten largest account for roughly a sixth of the sample.

This clone has just one count. Its recognized antigen is unknown. No base quality values were provided; no much bigger clone lies one nucleotide off. The germline V end is reduced by 3 bases and the J end by 4 bases; junction bases left unmatched: 5. The CDR3 numbers 15 residues from cysteine through phenylalanine. The DNA shown is the 45-base CDR3, in frame from base 1. CDR1 SGHTA and CDR2 FQGNSA are derived from the germline V gene. Whole blood was collected in K2EDTA tubes by collaborating institutions according to the institutions' own protocols. For TCRbeta analysis, collaborators shipped samples in one of three forms: frozen whole blood, isolated PBMCs, or DNA extracted from either of those sample types.

The rearranged segments are TRBV7-2 and TRBJ2-3; 9 central nucleotides agree with TRBD2. The sequenced sample consisted of peripheral blood. The TCR comes from a man aged 55 to 70 with active or convalescent COVID-19. The nucleotide sequence reads as follows: TGTGCCAGCAGCTTTATTAGCGGGAGTGCAGATACGCAGTATTTT. This encodes CASSFISGSADTQYF.